The 28 T cell receptor beta chains in this list originate from one sample, sequenced in a study of cytomegalovirus exposure and HLA in healthy donors. The PCR was carried out with 60 Vbeta primers and 13 Jbeta primers. Sequencing was performed with immunoSEQ multiplex PCR; in TCRdb, only in-frame clones are kept and a portion is missing. Of fewer than 110,000 clones in the sample, around three quarters were seen once. The source material was PBMCs. The source is a middle-aged man in good health and CMV-seropositive.

This chain links TRBV28 with TRBJ2-2, with 7 bases matching TRBD2. The germline CDR1 and CDR2 sequences are MDHEN and SYDVKM. This CDR3 spans 16 amino acids. Trimming removed 5 bases from V and 0 bases from J; junction bases left unmatched: 6. The CDR3, as DNA: TGTGCCAGCAGTCCATCGGGGAGGGCGAACACCGGGGAGCTGTTTTTT. Encoded protein: CASSPSGRANTGELFF.

The rearrangement links TRBV2 to TRBJ2-7, with 8 bases lining up with TRBD2. This CDR3 has 14 amino acids. Germline values: CDR1 SNHLY, CDR2 FYNNEI. Germline trimming cut 2 bases from V and 0 bases from J; bases unmatched to any gene: 0. The CDR3 nucleotides read TGTGCCAGCAGTGAAACTAGCGGCTCCTACGAGCAGTACTTC. It codes for CASSETSGSYEQYF.

The chain uses TRBV29-1 and TRBJ1-4, with D perhaps matching TRBD1 (6 bases). Germline-derived CDR1 and CDR2 are SQVTM and ANQGSEA. V shed 0 bases and J shed 6 bases, with 17 bases lying between them. This CDR3 has 16 amino acids. The CDR3 loop reads CSVEERYGGGHEKLFF. The CDR3, as DNA: TGCAGCGTTGAAGAACGTTATGGGGGGGGGCATGAAAAACTGTTTTTT.

This chain connects TRBV7-3 to TRBJ2-2, with D perhaps matching TRBD2 (5 bases). V lost 2 bases and J lost 6, with 10 bases in between. This CDR3 is 14 amino acids long. CDR1 and CDR2 (germline): SGHTA, FQGTGA. CDR3 sequence (DNA): TGTGCCAGCAGCTTATCGTTCGGGGCCGGGGAGCTGTTTTTT. Protein: CASSLSFGAGELFF.

DNA for the CDR3: TGTGCCAGCAGCCAAGACGACAGGGGGCATCAGCCCCAGCATTTT. Its translation: CASSQDDRGHQPQHF. The genes are TRBV4-2 and TRBJ1-5; TRBD1 matches at 10 bases. Looked up from germline, CDR1 is LGHNA and CDR2 is YNFKEQ. The CDR3 is 15 residues long. V gave up 0 bases and J gave up 5 bases; unmatched junction bases: 1.

The sample holds one count of this clone. The chain employs TRBV11-2 and TRBJ2-3; TRBD2 matches 8 bases. There are 17 residues in the CDR3. V lost 3 bases and J lost 0; bases outside the gene matches: 8. Germline CDR1 SGHAT, CDR2 FQNNGV. The DNA for the CDR3 is TGTGCCAGCAGCTTGGGGTTACTAGCGGCTAGCACAGATACGCAGTATTTT. Translating it yields CASSLGLLAASTDTQYF.

A few counts support this clone. The CDR3 nucleotides are TGCGCCAGCAGCGGTACAGGGGCCAGCACTGAAGCTTTCTTT. As protein: CASSGTGASTEAFF. The chain links TRBV5-1 to TRBJ1-1; the match to TRBD1 covers 7 bases. From germline, CDR1 is SGHRS and CDR2 YFSETQ. V was clipped by 4 bases and J by 4 bases; unmatched bases: 7. This CDR3 is built from 14 residues. Full variable domain (outside the CDR3, taken from reference TRBV5-1 and TRBJ1-1): KAGVTQTPRYLIKTRGQQVTLSCSPISGHRSVSWYQQTPGQGLQFLFEYFSETQRNKGNFPGRFSGRQFSNSRSEMNVSTLELGDSALYLCASSGTGASTEAFFGQGTRLTVV.

V and J are TRBV5-1 and TRBJ2-5; TRBD1 agrees at 9 bases. This CDR3 has 15 amino acids. CDR1 is SGHRS, CDR2 YFSETQ, per germline. Trimming removed 1 base from V and 4 bases from J; junction bases left unmatched: 5. CDR3 residues: CASSLLDRGGETQYF. CDR3 DNA sequence: TGCGCCAGCAGCTTGCTCGACAGGGGGGGAGAGACCCAGTACTTC.

The V and J genes are TRBV28 and TRBJ2-2; D might be TRBD1 (7 bases). The CDR3 sequence is 15 residues long. V was pared by 7 bases and J by 4 bases, with 16 bases between. Germline CDR1 reads MDHEN; CDR2 reads SYDVKM. CDR3 loop: CASTLEGAFTGELFF. The CDR3, as DNA: TGTGCCAGCACCCTGGAGGGGGCCTTCACCGGGGAGCTGTTTTTT. Based on the CDR3 plus reference TRBV28 and TRBJ2-2, the full variable domain is DVKVTQSSRYLVKRTGEKVFLECVQDMDHENMFWYRQDPGLGLRLIYFSYDVKMKEKGDIPEGYSVSREKKERFSLILESASTNQTSMYLCASTLEGAFTGELFFGEGSRLTVL.

The V call is TRBV6-4, the J call TRBJ2-1, with D tentatively TRBD2 (5 bases). The CDR3 sequence is 13 residues long. Germline-derived CDR1 and CDR2 are MRHNA and SNTAGT. The V and J ends lost 0 bases and 8 bases respectively, with 8 bases between them. CDR3: CASSDSFGDEQFF. As DNA, the CDR3 is TGTGCCAGCAGTGACTCGTTCGGGGATGAGCAGTTCTTC.

The chain joins TRBV5-1 to TRBJ2-3, with 7 bases matching TRBD1. Germline V gives CDR1 SGHRS, CDR2 YFSETQ. The CDR3 runs 16 residues. V shed 0 bases, J shed 1 base, and the junction held 5 bases outside the gene matches. The CDR3 is CASSLGQGEGTDTQYF. The CDR3 DNA reads as TGCGCCAGCAGCTTGGGACAGGGAGAGGGCACAGATACGCAGTATTTT.

V and J are TRBV19 and TRBJ2-1; 9 positions match TRBD2. Germline lookup yields CDR1 LNHDA and CDR2 SQIVND (reference sequence). V was pared by 5 bases and J by 5 bases, with 13 bases of the junction left unmatched. CDR3 length equals 17 residues. DNA for the CDR3: TGTGCCAGTAGTCCAAGACCGGGACTAGCAGGAAACAATGAGCAGTTCTTC. Its protein product is CASSPRPGLAGNNEQFF.

This CDR3 is CSAEGGEKLFF. The CDR3 DNA reads as TGCAGTGCGGAGGGGGGGGAAAAACTGTTTTTT. V gene TRBV20-1 combines with J gene TRBJ1-4; possible D gene TRBD1, 6 bases. Germline assignment: CDR1 DFQATT and CDR2 SNEGSKA (reference sequence). This CDR3 contains 11 residues. V lost 6 bases, J lost 8 bases, and 10 bases lay in between.

This chain connects TRBV27 to TRBJ2-3; D may be TRBD2 (6 bases). There are 16 residues in the CDR3. The germline V and J ends were trimmed by 2 bases and 2 bases, with 14 bases remaining between them. Germline V CDR1 and CDR2: MNHEY, SMNVEV (reference sequence). The CDR3 sequence: CASSLQAGQPTDTQYF. CDR3 coding DNA: TGTGCCAGCAGTTTACAGGCGGGGCAACCCACAGATACGCAGTATTTT.

The chain uses TRBV5-6 and TRBJ2-5; 10 bases map to TRBD2. CDR1 SGHDT and CDR2 YYEEEE come from the germline V gene. V shed 5 bases, J shed 4 bases, and the junction held 5 bases outside the gene matches. This CDR3 comprises 14 residues. This chain's CDR3 is CASSSGLAVETQYF. The CDR3 nucleotides are TGTGCCAGCAGTTCCGGACTAGCGGTAGAGACCCAGTACTTC.

This clone occurred a few times. The CDR3 loop is CASSRPGQSYEQYF. The CDR3 DNA is TGTGCCAGCAGTAGGCCGGGACAGAGCTACGAGCAGTACTTC. The chain joins TRBV6-5 to TRBJ2-7, with 7 bases matching TRBD1. CDR1 and CDR2 (germline): MNHEY, SVGAGI. The ends lost 5 bases at V and 3 bases at J; junction bases unmatched: 7. The CDR3 runs 14 residues.

V and J are TRBV28 and TRBJ1-2, with TRBD1 matching 8 bases. Germline values: CDR1 MDHEN, CDR2 SYDVKM. After removal of 5 bases from V and 8 bases from J, the junction contained 7 bases not matched to a gene. The CDR3 totals 13 residues. The CDR3 region has the DNA TGTGCCAGCAGTCTTCAGGGGGCTCGGGGCTACACCTTC. It translates to CASSLQGARGYTF.

The chain joins TRBV28 to TRBJ1-2; 8 positions match TRBD1. V gave up 11 bases and J gave up 8 bases; unmatched junction bases: 13. The germline V gene encodes CDR1 MDHEN and CDR2 SYDVKM. The CDR3 has 13 residues. This chain's CDR3 is CAVATGARKGYTF. CDR3 DNA sequence: TGTGCCGTCGCGACAGGGGCCAGGAAGGGCTACACCTTC.

J is TRBJ2-1 and V is TRBV19, with TRBD1 identical over 11 bases. Per the germline V gene, CDR1 is LNHDA and CDR2 is SQIVND (reference sequence). V lost 5 bases and J lost 8; bases outside the gene matches: 5. The CDR3 covers 14 residues. This CDR3 is CASSGQGAFDEQFF. DNA of the CDR3: TGTGCCAGTAGTGGACAGGGGGCTTTCGATGAGCAGTTCTTC.

This clone has only one observation. The chain links TRBV6-4 to TRBJ2-1, with 7 positions matching TRBD2. The CDR3 sequence is 13 residues long. Trimming took 4 bases from V and 4 from J; bases not matched to a gene: 1. The V gene's germline CDR1 is MRHNA and CDR2 SNTAGT. The CDR3 here is CASSAGGYNEQFF. The CDR3 nucleotides are TGTGCCAGCAGTGCGGGGGGTTACAATGAGCAGTTCTTC.

This sequence joins TRBV10-3 and TRBJ2-1; the match to TRBD2 covers 13 bases. Germline trimming cut 10 bases from V and 6 bases from J; bases unmatched to any gene: 12. In germline, CDR1 is ENHRY, CDR2 SYGVKD. CDR3 length: 16 amino acids. Here the CDR3 DNA reads TGTGCCACCCGCGGGACTAGCGGGATCGAATCCAATGAGCAGTTCTTC. Translating gives CATRGTSGIESNEQFF.

The chain employs TRBV6-5 and TRBJ1-2; the D is unclear. Germline V CDR1 and CDR2: MNHEY, SVGAGI. Trimming left V 6 bases short and J 0 bases short, with 5 bases between. The CDR3 consists of 12 residues. Here the CDR3 reads CASSTANYGYTF. The CDR3 DNA sequence: TGTGCCAGCAGCACAGCTAACTATGGCTACACCTTC.

The chain is built from TRBV7-2 and TRBJ2-3, with a tentative D call TRBD1 (5 bases). Germline V lookup: CDR1 SGHTA, CDR2 FQGNSA. The CDR3 has 14 amino acids. Between the trimmed V and J ends, which lost 0 bases and 5 bases, there was a span of 9 bases. As DNA, the CDR3 is TGTGCCAGCAGCTTAGCAGGGGTTCAAGATACGCAGTATTTT. Translating it yields CASSLAGVQDTQYF.

V gene TRBV13 combines with J gene TRBJ1-3; TRBD1 matches 10 bases. CDR3 size: 18 residues. CDR1 PRHDT and CDR2 FYEKMQ come from the germline V gene (reference sequence). J lost 6 bases, V lost 0 bases, and 11 bases had no gene match. The CDR3 loop reads CASSLGHRRTGGVNTIYF. The CDR3 coding sequence is TGTGCCAGCAGCTTAGGCCACAGGAGGACAGGGGGTGTAAACACCATATATTTT.

The chain uses TRBV29-1 and TRBJ1-5, with D possibly TRBD1 on 5 matching bases. The CDR3 consists of 13 residues. Germline CDR1 is SQVTM and CDR2 is ANQGSEA. The V gene lost 4 bases and the J gene lost 1 base, with 8 bases spanning the gap. The CDR3 protein is CSVAPGSNQPQHF. CDR3 coding DNA: TGCAGCGTTGCACCAGGGAGCAATCAGCCCCAGCATTTT. Full variable domain (missing parts from reference TRBV29-1 and TRBJ1-5): SAVISQKPSRDICQRGTSLTIQCQVDSQVTMMFWYRQQPGQSLTLIATANQGSEATYESGFVIDKFPISRPNLTFSTLTVSNMSPEDSSIYLCSVAPGSNQPQHFGDGTRLSIL.

A single count supports this clone. The chain has TRBV29-1 and TRBJ2-6; D is ambiguous. From germline, CDR1 is SQVTM and CDR2 ANQGSEA. Between the trimmed V and J ends, which lost 4 bases and 2 bases, there was a span of 6 bases. The CDR3 length is 13 residues. For the CDR3, the DNA is TGCAGCGTTGGAGGTCCTGGGGCCAACGTCCTGACTTTC. Its protein is CSVGGPGANVLTF. Full variable domain (outside the CDR3, taken from reference TRBV29-1 and TRBJ2-6): SAVISQKPSRDICQRGTSLTIQCQVDSQVTMMFWYRQQPGQSLTLIATANQGSEATYESGFVIDKFPISRPNLTFSTLTVSNMSPEDSSIYLCSVGGPGANVLTFGAGSRLTVL.

The chain has TRBV27 and TRBJ2-3; 12 nucleotides line up with TRBD2. The CDR3 extends over 16 amino acids. The ends lost 2 bases at V and 2 bases at J; junction bases unmatched: 2. CDR1 is MNHEY and CDR2 is SMNVEV in the germline V gene (reference sequence). CDR3 DNA: TGTGCCAGCAGTTTAGGACTAGCGGGACACACAGATACGCAGTATTTT. This translates into CASSLGLAGHTDTQYF.

The chain carries TRBV28 and TRBJ2-5; the match to TRBD2 covers 10 bases. Matching the DNA end better, TRBJ2-7 makes the J call doubtful. CDR1 MDHEN and CDR2 SYDVKM come from the germline V gene. This CDR3 is 15 amino acids long. CDR3 DNA: TGTGCCAGCAGTTTACCCGGGACTAGCGACTACGAGCAGTACTTC. Its protein is CASSLPGTSDYEQYF.